The 28 T cell receptor beta chains listed next were all sequenced from one sample in a study of immune heterogeneity within non-small cell lung tumors. Amplifying TCR beta CDR3 involved multiplex PCR carried out with 32 V and 13 J primers. MiXCR, applied by TCRdb to the multiplex PCR reads, yields one record per CDR3 protein. The profile covers approximately 21,000 distinct CDR3 sequences, with approximately 30% appearing a single time and less than 4.5% taken by the ten largest. Template input, which was bulk tumor genomic DNA, totaled 600 ng per sample. Several far-apart biopsies were taken per primary tumor during surgery. Curative surgery was undertaken by patients, who had untreated, newly diagnosed non-small cell lung cancer. The material sequenced was lung tumor tissue. The origin of the receptors is a man between 35 and 55 years old with non-small cell lung cancer.

This clonotype was observed a few times. The chain combines TRBV18 with TRBJ1-1; D perhaps matches TRBD1 (5 bases). Trimming cost V 3 bases and J 0 bases, with 5 bases left between them. Germline values: CDR1 KGHSH, CDR2 LQKENI. The CDR3 is made up of 13 amino acids. The CDR3 loop is CASSPDMNTEAFF. CDR3 coding DNA: TGTGCCAGCTCACCGGACATGAACACTGAAGCTTTCTTT.

The table lists this clonotype with a count of one. A much larger clone differs from this one at a single base, so this may be a read error. V gene TRBV6-5 combines with J gene TRBJ2-1, with 7 bases that match TRBD2. V lost 0 bases, J lost 7 bases, and 6 bases stayed unmatched. The CDR3 is 15 residues long. From germline, CDR1 is MNHEY and CDR2 SVGAGI. The CDR3 spells CASSYSGLTLNEQFF. The CDR3, as DNA: TGTGCCAGCAGTTACTCGGGACTAACTCTGAATGAGCAGTTCTTC.

This clonotype showed up just a few times. This chain uses TRBV20-1 with TRBJ2-5, with D perhaps matching TRBD1 (6 bases). This CDR3 spans 15 amino acids. CDR1 and CDR2 from the germline V gene are DFQATT and SNEGSKA (reference sequence). Trimming took off 6 bases at V and 5 bases at J, with 22 bases between the two ends. The CDR3: CSATNLQGWRETQYF. The CDR3 nucleotides are TGCAGTGCCACTAACTTACAGGGATGGAGGGAGACCCAGTACTTC.

The rearrangement uses TRBV6-1 and TRBJ1-1; D is uncertain. The CDR3 is 13 residues long. The V gene's germline CDR1 is MNHNS and CDR2 SASEGT. Trimming stripped 7 bases from V and 5 bases from J, with 14 bases between. As DNA, the CDR3 is TGTGCCAGCACCTGGCGGGGTGGGACTGAAGCTTTCTTT. It yields the protein CASTWRGGTEAFF.

Concerning this clonotype itself: This may arise from a read error, as a much more abundant clone is one base away. The V gene is TRBV20-1, the J gene TRBJ1-5; D is ambiguous. In germline, CDR1 is DFQATT, CDR2 SNEGSKA (reference sequence). CDR3 size: 14 residues. CDR3 bases: TGCAGTGTTAGGAGGGCGGAGGCCAATCCGCCCCAGCATTTT. It codes for CSVRRAEANPPQHF.

CDR3 nucleotides: TGTGCCAGCAGCCCAGGGGGGGCTAACACTGAAGCTTTCTTT. The encoded protein is CASSPGGANTEAFF. V gene TRBV9 combines with J gene TRBJ1-1; 7 bases agree with TRBD1. Germline CDR1 is SGDLS and CDR2 is YYNGEE. V gave up 4 bases and J gave up 2 bases; unmatched junction bases: 5. The CDR3 totals 14 residues. Complete variable domain (other parts from reference TRBV9 and TRBJ1-1): DSGVTQTPKHLITATGQRVTLRCSPRSGDLSVYWYQQSLDQGLQFLIQYYNGEERAKGNILERFSAQQFPDLHSELNLSSLELGDSALYFCASSPGGANTEAFFGQGTRLTVV.

This clonotype was seen ten or more times. This chain uses TRBV20-1 with TRBJ2-7; a weak D match, TRBD1 (5 bases). Between the trimmed V and J ends, which lost 2 bases and 3 bases, there was a span of 17 bases. The germline V gene has CDR1 DFQATT and CDR2 SNEGSKA (reference sequence). The CDR3 contains 15 residues. CDR3 nucleotides: TGCAGTGCTAGAAATCTAAGGGGCAGGGACTACGAGCAGTACTTC. Translated, it gives CSARNLRGRDYEQYF.

Of note for this clonotype: A clone one base away is much larger, so this may be a read error. The J gene is TRBJ1-2, the V gene TRBV9; D is possibly TRBD1 (5 bases). The ends were cut back, 3 bases at V and 8 bases at J, with 11 bases in the middle. This CDR3 has 12 amino acids. Germline V lookup: CDR1 SGDLS, CDR2 YYNGEE. CDR3 region: CASSADGAGYTF. The CDR3 DNA reads TGTGCCAGCAGCGCAGACGGGGCGGGCTACACCTTC.

This clonotype was counted a single time. A clone one base away is much larger, so this may be a read error. The chain couples TRBV12-3 or TRBV12-4 to TRBJ2-1, with unresolved D. Trimming took off 6 bases at V and 5 bases at J, with 17 bases between the two ends. The CDR3 totals 15 residues. CDR3 sequence reads: CASRPTVKKNNEQFF. CDR3 coding DNA: TGTGCCAGCAGGCCCACCGTGAAGAAAAACAATGAGCAGTTCTTC.

This clonotype is medium-sized. This chain connects TRBV12-3 or TRBV12-4 to TRBJ1-5; a weak D match, TRBD1 (5 bases). Trimming pared 3 bases from V and 8 bases from J, leaving 8 bases between. The CDR3 spans 12 residues. In DNA, the CDR3 is TGTGCCAGCAGTTTGGGGGGAGAGCCCCAGCATTTT. It yields the protein CASSLGGEPQHF.

This clonotype has only a few counts. The V and J genes are TRBV6-1 and TRBJ1-1, with 8 bases lining up with TRBD1. Trimming took 5 bases from V and 5 from J; bases not matched to a gene: 4. This CDR3 has 13 amino acids. Germline V gene sequence: CDR1 MNHNS, CDR2 SASEGT. CDR3 sequence reads: CASSRDRTTEAFF. CDR3 DNA: TGTGCCAGCAGTCGGGACAGGACAACTGAAGCTTTCTTT.

This clonotype has at least ten counts. V and J are TRBV12-3 or TRBV12-4 and TRBJ1-5; 9 nucleotides match TRBD1. The CDR3 is 15 amino acids. Germline trimming cut 6 bases from V and 4 bases from J; bases unmatched to any gene: 7. CDR3 loop: CASRKGQGINQPQHF. The DNA for the CDR3 is TGTGCCAGCAGAAAAGGACAGGGGATAAATCAGCCCCAGCATTTT.

In the case of this clonotype: This may be a read error: a much more frequent sequence differs by one nucleotide. This rearrangement joins TRBV19 to TRBJ2-7; weak D call: TRBD1 (5 bases). The CDR3 totals 13 residues. CDR1 is LNHDA, CDR2 SQIVND, per germline (reference sequence). The CDR3 loop is CASSIGTPYEHYF. CDR3 sequence (DNA): TGTGCCAGTAGTATAGGGACACCCTACGAGCACTACTTC. Variable domain in full (rest from reference TRBV19 and TRBJ2-7): DGGITQSPKYLFRKEGQNVTLSCEQNLNHDAMYWYRQDPGQGLRLIYYSQIVNDFQKGDIAEGYSVSREKKESFPLTVTSAQKNPTAFYLCASSIGTPYEHYFGPGTRLTVT.

The sample holds many counts of this clonotype. The rearrangement links TRBV7-9 to TRBJ1-4, with D possibly being TRBD1 (5 bases). V lost 5 bases and J lost 8, with 18 bases in between. CDR3 length: 15 amino acids. From germline, CDR1 is SEHNR and CDR2 FQNEAQ (reference sequence). For the CDR3, the DNA is TGTGCCAGCAGCGTTGGAAGGGTGGGGGGAGAAAAACTGTTTTTT. This codes for CASSVGRVGGEKLFF.

Only a few counts were recorded for this clonotype. This sequence joins TRBV20-1 and TRBJ2-5, with TRBD2 matching over 12 bases. The CDR3 runs to 14 residues. Unmatched junction bases numbered 9, after V lost 6 bases and J lost 7 bases. Germline lookup yields CDR1 DFQATT and CDR2 SNEGSKA (reference sequence). CDR3 in DNA: TGCAGTGCCACATCACTAGCGGGAGGAGCGACCCAGTACTTC. It is translated as CSATSLAGGATQYF.

This clonotype is classed as medium-sized (0.01 to 0.1%). J is TRBJ1-5 and V is TRBV4-1; no firm D call. V lost 1 base and J 5 bases, leaving 6 bases between the germline ends. The CDR3 covers 13 residues. Germline assignment: CDR1 MGHRA and CDR2 YSYEKL. The CDR3 DNA reads TGCGCCAGCAGCCAAGGATACGATCAGCCCCAGCATTTT. This sequence encodes CASSQGYDQPQHF.

This chain links TRBV5-6 with TRBJ2-1, with 12 positions matching TRBD2. Per germline, CDR1 SGHDT and CDR2 YYEEEE. The J segment lost 10 bases and the V segment lost 4 bases, leaving 18 bases of the junction unmatched. The CDR3 consists of 18 residues. DNA of the CDR3: TGTGCCAGCAGCCTCCCCCTCCGGGGACTAGCGGGCCTGGGGGAGCAGTTCTTC. This translates into CASSLPLRGLAGLGEQFF.

The V call is TRBV5-8, the J call TRBJ1-2; tentatively, D is TRBD1 (5 bases). CDR1 is SGHTS and CDR2 is YDEGEE in the germline V gene. The CDR3 covers 15 residues. The V end lost 6 bases, the J end lost 5 bases, and 20 bases lay between the germline ends. The CDR3 here is CASTGGWLSSYGYTF. The CDR3 DNA is TGTGCCAGCACCGGGGGGTGGTTGTCATCGTATGGCTACACCTTC.

This clonotype was seen only a few times. The chain links TRBV12-5 to TRBJ1-2; TRBD1 aligns across 7 bases. The CDR3 spans 14 residues. The ends lost 4 bases at V and 7 bases at J; junction bases unmatched: 9. CDR1 and CDR2 (germline): LGHNT, FRNRAP. CDR3 in DNA: TGTGCTAGTGGTTCGGGACAGACGGCTATTGGCTACACCTTC. It is translated as CASGSGQTAIGYTF.

This clonotype was recorded at least ten times. In DNA form, the CDR3 reads TGTGCCAGCAGTTTGGTCAATCGTAATCAGCCCCAGCATTTT. Translation: CASSLVNRNQPQHF. This chain links TRBV28 with TRBJ1-5; D unclear. Between the trimmed V and J ends, which lost 3 bases and 4 bases, there was a span of 10 bases. This CDR3 region has 14 residues. Per germline, CDR1 MDHEN and CDR2 SYDVKM.

Note on this clonotype: A much larger clone is a single base away; this may be a read error. The chain recombines TRBV20-1 with TRBJ1-1, with TRBD1 matching over 7 bases. There are 15 residues in the CDR3. Germline V gene data show CDR1 as DFQATT and CDR2 as SNEGSKA (reference sequence). V shed 6 bases, J shed 6 bases, and the junction held 16 bases outside the gene matches. CDR3 region: CSAEKGALKDAEAFF. The CDR3 DNA reads as TGCAGTGCGGAGAAGGGGGCCCTTAAAGATGCTGAAGCTTTCTTT.

This clonotype has a handful of counts. The chain uses TRBV20-1 and TRBJ2-1; 9 positions agree with TRBD2. The CDR3 spans 13 residues. Looked up from germline, CDR1 is DFQATT and CDR2 is SNEGSKA (reference sequence). V gave up 2 bases and J gave up 6 bases; unmatched junction bases: 2. For the CDR3, the DNA is TGCAGTGCTAGATCGGGACTAGCCAATGAGCAGTTCTTC. Residues: CSARSGLANEQFF.

This clonotype was observed a handful of times. V and J are TRBV4-1 and TRBJ1-4; 10 bases match TRBD1. V shed 3 bases and J 7 bases; nucleotides not matched to a gene: 5. There are 15 residues in the CDR3. CDR1 MGHRA and CDR2 YSYEKL come from the germline V gene. The CDR3, as DNA: TGCGCCAGCAGCCAGTGGACAGGGGGGACTGAAAAACTGTTTTTT. The encoded protein is CASSQWTGGTEKLFF.

This clonotype turned up a few times. The chain is built from TRBV20-1 and TRBJ2-1, with D possibly matching TRBD2 (5 bases). The germline V and J ends were trimmed by 0 bases and 9 bases, with 15 bases remaining between them. Germline V CDR1 and CDR2: DFQATT, SNEGSKA (reference sequence). The CDR3 is 14 amino acids. CDR3 DNA sequence: TGCAGTGCTAGAGATCTTGCTAGCAACAGTGAGCAGTTCTTC. This translates into CSARDLASNSEQFF.

This clonotype counts as medium-sized. DNA for the CDR3: TGTGCCAGCAGTTACGGACAGCTGAACACTGAAGCTTTCTTT. Its translation is CASSYGQLNTEAFF. The chain recombines TRBV6-6 with TRBJ1-1, with a weak D call TRBD1 (6 bases). The CDR3 is 14 residues long. Deletions cut 2 bases from V and 0 bases from J, with 7 bases between. CDR1 is MNHNY and CDR2 is SVGAGI in the germline V gene (reference sequence).

This clonotype has only a few counts. V usage is TRBV12-3 or TRBV12-4 and J usage is TRBJ2-1; D may correspond to TRBD1 or TRBD2 (5 bases each). This CDR3 contains 11 residues. The germline V and J ends were trimmed by 4 bases and 12 bases, with 10 bases remaining between them. CDR3 in DNA: TGTGCCAGCAGTTCCGGGACCACGCAGTTCTTC. Its translation: CASSSGTTQFF.

There are many counts of this clonotype. The V gene is TRBV28, the J gene TRBJ1-1; 9 bases map to TRBD1. Germline V gives CDR1 MDHEN, CDR2 SYDVKM. This CDR3 contains 14 residues. V was pared by 4 bases and J by 1 base, with 1 base of the junction left unmatched. This chain's CDR3 is CASSSGQGNTEAFF. The CDR3 bases are TGTGCCAGCAGTTCGGGACAGGGGAACACTGAAGCTTTCTTT.

At least ten counts were recorded for this clonotype. The chain combines TRBV12-3 or TRBV12-4 with TRBJ1-5; D perhaps matches TRBD1 (6 bases). The CDR3 has 13 amino acids. V lost 3 bases and J lost 8, with 11 bases in between. CDR3 coding DNA: TGTGCCAGCAGTTTGTCACAGGGAGAGCCCCAGCATTTT. This sequence encodes CASSLSQGEPQHF.